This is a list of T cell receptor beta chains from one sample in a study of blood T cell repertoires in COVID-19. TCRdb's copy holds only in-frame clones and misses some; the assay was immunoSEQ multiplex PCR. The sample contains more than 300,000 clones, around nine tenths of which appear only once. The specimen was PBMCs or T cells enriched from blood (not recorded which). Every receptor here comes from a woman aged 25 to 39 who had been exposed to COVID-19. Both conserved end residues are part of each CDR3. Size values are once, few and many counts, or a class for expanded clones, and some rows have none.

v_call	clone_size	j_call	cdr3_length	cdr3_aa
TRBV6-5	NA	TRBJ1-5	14	CASRTGVGNQPQHF
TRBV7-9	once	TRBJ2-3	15	CASSLGSGTTDTQYF
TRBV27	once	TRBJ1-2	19	CASTPHVWAVKYGVRYVTF
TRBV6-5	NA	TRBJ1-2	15	CASSRGTAPNYGYTF
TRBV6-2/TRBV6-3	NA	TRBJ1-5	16	CASSPGQMNSNQPQHF
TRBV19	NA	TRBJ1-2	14	CASSIAGGEPGYTF
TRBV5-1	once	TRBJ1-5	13	CASSDRGDQPQHF
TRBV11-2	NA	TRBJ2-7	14	CASSLDGTDYEQYF
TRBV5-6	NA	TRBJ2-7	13	CASSRDRGYEQYF
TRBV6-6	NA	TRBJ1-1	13	CASKRFILTEAFF
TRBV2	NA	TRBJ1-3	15	CASSEEGIVGNTIYF
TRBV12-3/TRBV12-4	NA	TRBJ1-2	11	CASSFPGGYTF
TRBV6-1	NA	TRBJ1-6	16	CASSELSGTGNLPLHF
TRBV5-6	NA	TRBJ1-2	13	CASSLDRGSGYTF
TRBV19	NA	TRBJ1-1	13	CASSKTRNTEAFF
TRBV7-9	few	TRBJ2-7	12	CASSLWGPEQYF
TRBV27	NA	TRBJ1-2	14	CASRRQGANYGYTF
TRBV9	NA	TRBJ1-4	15	CASSVAPGANEKLFF
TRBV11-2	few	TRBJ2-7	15	CASSLVSPGSYEQYF
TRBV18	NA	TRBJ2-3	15	CASSPPGQGTDTQYF
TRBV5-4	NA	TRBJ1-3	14	CASSLDRVGNTIYF
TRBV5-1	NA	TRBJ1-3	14	CASSGVSGGNTIYF
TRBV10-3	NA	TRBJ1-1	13	CAIKGQVDTEAFF
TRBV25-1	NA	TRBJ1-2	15	CASSFSGQANYGYTF
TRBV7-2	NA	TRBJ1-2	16	CASSLASGTATYGYTF
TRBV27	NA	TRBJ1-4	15	CASSTQLRRDLKLFF
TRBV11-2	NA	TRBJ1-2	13	CASSLAQGYGYTF
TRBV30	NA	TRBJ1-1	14	CAWNADISATEAFF